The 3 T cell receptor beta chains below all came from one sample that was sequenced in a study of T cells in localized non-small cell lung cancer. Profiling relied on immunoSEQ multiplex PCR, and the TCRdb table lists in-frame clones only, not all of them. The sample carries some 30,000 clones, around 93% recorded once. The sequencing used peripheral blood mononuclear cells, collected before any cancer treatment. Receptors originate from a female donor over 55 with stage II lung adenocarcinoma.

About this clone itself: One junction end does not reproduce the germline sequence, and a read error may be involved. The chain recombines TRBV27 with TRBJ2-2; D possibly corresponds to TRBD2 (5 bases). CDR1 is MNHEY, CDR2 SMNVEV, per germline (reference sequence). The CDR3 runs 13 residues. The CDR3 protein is CASKREHYGELSF. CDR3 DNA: TGTGCCAGCAAGAGAGAGCATTACGGGGAGCTGTCTTTT.

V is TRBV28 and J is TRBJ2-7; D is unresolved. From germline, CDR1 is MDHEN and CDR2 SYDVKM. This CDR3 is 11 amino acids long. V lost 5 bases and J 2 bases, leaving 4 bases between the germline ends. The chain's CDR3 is CASSRAYEQYF. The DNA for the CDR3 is TGTGCCAGCAGTCGAGCCTACGAGCAGTACTTC.

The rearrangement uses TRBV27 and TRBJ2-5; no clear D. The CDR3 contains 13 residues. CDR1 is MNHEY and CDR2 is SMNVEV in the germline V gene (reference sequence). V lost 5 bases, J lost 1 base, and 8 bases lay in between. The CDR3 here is CASSGNVQETQYF. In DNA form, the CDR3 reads TGTGCCAGCAGTGGAAACGTCCAAGAGACCCAGTACTTC.